Presented here are 30 T cell receptor beta chains from one specimen sequenced in a study of cytomegalovirus exposure and HLA in healthy donors. Clones were sequenced by immunoSEQ multiplex PCR, and TCRdb holds only the in-frame ones, with some missing. The sample has some 150,000 clones, over 80% seen once. Sequencing used PBMCs. The receptors were sampled from a man aged 18 to 29 in good health and CMV-seropositive.

The rearrangement uses TRBV6-5 and TRBJ1-1; the match to TRBD1 covers 9 bases. Germline values: CDR1 MNHEY, CDR2 SVGAGI. The CDR3 runs 12 residues. Trimming at V came to 8 bases and at J to 8 bases, leaving 6 bases not matched to a gene. This CDR3 reads CASGNRGPEAFF. Written as DNA, the CDR3 is TGTGCCAGCGGAAACAGGGGGCCGGAAGCTTTCTTT.

This chain uses TRBV19 with TRBJ2-7; 10 nucleotides match TRBD2. CDR1 LNHDA and CDR2 SQIVND come from the germline V gene (reference sequence). The CDR3 has 15 amino acids. Germline trimming cut 5 bases from V and 5 bases from J; bases unmatched to any gene: 9. The CDR3 here is CASSLSASGSHEQYF. The CDR3 region has the DNA TGTGCCAGTAGTCTGTCGGCTAGCGGGAGCCACGAGCAGTACTTC. The variable domain in full, with the rest retrieved from reference TRBV19 and TRBJ2-7, is DGGITQSPKYLFRKEGQNVTLSCEQNLNHDAMYWYRQDPGQGLRLIYYSQIVNDFQKGDIAEGYSVSREKKESFPLTVTSAQKNPTAFYLCASSLSASGSHEQYFGPGTRLTVT.

The CDR3 protein is CASSWDRGNTEAFF. Written as DNA, the CDR3 is TGTGCCAGCAGCTGGGACAGGGGGAACACTGAAGCTTTCTTT. The chain combines TRBV5-8 with TRBJ1-1, with 10 bases aligning to TRBD1. Germline V gene data show CDR1 as SGHTS and CDR2 as YDEGEE. Trimming removed 3 bases from V and 1 base from J; junction bases left unmatched: 0. The CDR3 covers 14 residues.

The chain employs TRBV10-2 and TRBJ1-6; 9 bases align to TRBD1. Germline CDR1 WSHSY, CDR2 SAAADI. CDR3 size: 14 residues. V trimming: 7 bases; J trimming: 8 bases; junction bases outside the gene matches: 6. Here the CDR3 DNA reads TGCGCCAGCAAGCAAAGGACAGGGGATTCACCCCTCCACTTT. Protein: CASKQRTGDSPLHF.

This chain links TRBV28 with TRBJ2-2; 7 bases align to TRBD1. Germline V lookup: CDR1 MDHEN, CDR2 SYDVKM. The CDR3 has 15 amino acids. Germline trimming cut 5 bases from V and 5 bases from J; bases unmatched to any gene: 8. CDR3 DNA: TGTGCCAGCAGTAGGGGGCAGGGGTGGACCGGGGAGCTGTTTTTT. It is translated as CASSRGQGWTGELFF.

This clone appeared once. The J gene is TRBJ2-5, the V gene TRBV6-1; tentative D call: TRBD1 (5 bases). Between the trimmed V and J ends, which lost 8 bases and 3 bases, there was a span of 13 bases. There are 13 residues in the CDR3. The germline gives CDR1 MNHNS, CDR2 SASEGT. The CDR3 here is CASLTVGKETQYF. The CDR3 coding sequence is TGTGCCAGCTTGACAGTGGGGAAAGAGACCCAGTACTTC.

V is TRBV19 and J is TRBJ1-5; the D is unclear. Per germline, CDR1 LNHDA and CDR2 SQIVND (reference sequence). The V end was cut by 4 bases, the J end by 0 bases, with 10 bases between. The length of the CDR3 is 15 residues. The CDR3 sequence is CASSTPSGSNQPQHF. The CDR3 DNA follows: TGTGCCAGTAGTACCCCCTCCGGTAGCAATCAGCCCCAGCATTTT. Combining the CDR3 with reference TRBV19 and TRBJ1-5 gives the whole variable domain DGGITQSPKYLFRKEGQNVTLSCEQNLNHDAMYWYRQDPGQGLRLIYYSQIVNDFQKGDIAEGYSVSREKKESFPLTVTSAQKNPTAFYLCASSTPSGSNQPQHFGDGTRLSIL.

V gene TRBV30 combines with J gene TRBJ2-5, with 9 bases aligning to TRBD2. Trimming took 2 bases from V and 0 from J; bases not matched to a gene: 4. The germline CDR1 and CDR2 sequences are GTSNPN and SVGIG (reference sequence). The CDR3 is 15 residues long. CDR3 DNA: TGTGCCTGGAGTTCCGGGACTAGCTACCAAGAGACCCAGTACTTC. This codes for CAWSSGTSYQETQYF.

This sequence joins TRBV27 and TRBJ2-3; 13 bases align to TRBD2. Trimming cost V 5 bases and J 2 bases; bases outside gene matches: 4. Germline assignment: CDR1 MNHEY and CDR2 SMNVEV (reference sequence). The CDR3 totals 16 residues. The CDR3 DNA sequence: TGTGCCAGCAGTACGGGACTAGCGGGGCTCACAGATACGCAGTATTTT. Protein: CASSTGLAGLTDTQYF.

This clone was counted once. In DNA, the CDR3 is TGTGCCTGGAGCACAGGGGGCGCGAACACCGGGGAGCTGTTTTTT. This sequence encodes CAWSTGGANTGELFF. This chain uses TRBV30 with TRBJ2-2; 9 nucleotides line up with TRBD1. V dropped 3 bases and J dropped 0; count of bases not matched to a gene: 2. The CDR3 is made up of 15 amino acids. The V gene's germline CDR1 is GTSNPN and CDR2 SVGIG (reference sequence).

V is TRBV7-8 and J is TRBJ2-1, with 7 bases fitting TRBD2. The CDR3 extends over 15 amino acids. Trimming cost V 1 base and J 8 bases; bases outside gene matches: 8. Looked up from germline, CDR1 is SGHVS and CDR2 is FQNEAQ. CDR3 sequence (DNA): TGTGCCAGCAGCTTAGACGGCGGGAGTACGGATGAGCAGTTCTTC. It codes for CASSLDGGSTDEQFF.

V and J are TRBV5-1 and TRBJ1-1; tentatively, D is TRBD1 (5 bases). The CDR3 runs to 13 residues. From germline, CDR1 is SGHRS and CDR2 YFSETQ. V was pared by 5 bases and J by 1 base, with 9 bases between. The chain's CDR3 is CASSSQGNTEAFF. CDR3 bases: TGCGCCAGCAGTTCCCAGGGGAACACTGAAGCTTTCTTT.

About this clone itself: The junction differs from germline at one of its ends, possibly a read error. CDR3 in amino acids: CASSFDSSASF. CDR3 nucleotide sequence: TGTGCCAGCAGCTTCGACTCGTCCGCCTCCTTC. The chain recombines TRBV7-9 with TRBJ1-2; D remains ambiguous. The CDR3 has 11 amino acids. CDR1 is SEHNR and CDR2 is FQNEAQ in the germline V gene (reference sequence).

The chain couples TRBV27 to TRBJ2-7; 7 bases align to TRBD2. The V gene's germline CDR1 is MNHEY and CDR2 SMNVEV (reference sequence). The CDR3 length is 13 residues. With V trimmed by 5 bases and J by 3 bases, 4 bases remained unmatched. In nucleotides, the CDR3 is TGTGCCAGCAGTGGCGGGAGACTCTACGAGCAGTACTTC. Its protein is CASSGGRLYEQYF.

This chain connects TRBV5-4 to TRBJ2-3, with 12 bases aligning to TRBD2. Looked up from germline, CDR1 is SGHNT and CDR2 is YYREEE (reference sequence). With 2 bases clipped from V and 2 bases from J, the junction kept 6 bases outside the gene matches. The CDR3 has 17 amino acids. The CDR3: CASSFRTSGAPTDTQYF. The CDR3 region has the DNA TGTGCCAGCAGCTTTAGGACTAGCGGGGCCCCCACAGATACGCAGTATTTT.

This sequence joins TRBV6-1 and TRBJ2-2, with 7 bases fitting TRBD2. V was clipped by 8 bases and J by 3 bases; unmatched bases: 9. The CDR3 has 15 residues. Germline V gene lookup returns CDR1 MNHNS and CDR2 SASEGT. CDR3: CASRYGGVDTGELFF. The CDR3 nucleotides are TGTGCCAGCCGGTATGGGGGGGTGGACACCGGGGAGCTGTTTTTT.

V is TRBV6-1 and J is TRBJ2-1, with a possible D match to TRBD2 (6 bases). Trimming took 2 bases from V and 6 from J, leaving 14 bases between them. Germline CDR1 reads MNHNS; CDR2 reads SASEGT. The CDR3 extends over 15 amino acids. The CDR3 protein is CASSESQSGGNEQFF. CDR3 nucleotides: TGTGCCAGCAGTGAATCGCAGTCCGGGGGCAATGAGCAGTTCTTC.

This clone has a handful of counts. V is TRBV7-9 and J is TRBJ1-5; 8 nucleotides match TRBD1. Germline-derived CDR1 and CDR2 are SEHNR and FQNEAQ (reference sequence). CDR3 length equals 13 residues. Trimming removed 6 bases from V and 6 bases from J; junction bases left unmatched: 4. The CDR3 bases are TGTGCCAGCAGTAACAGGGGGTTTCAGCCCCAGCATTTT. Its protein product is CASSNRGFQPQHF.

Concerning this clone: This CDR3 is also generated by other DNA sequences in the sample. The chain recombines TRBV7-3 with TRBJ1-2; possibly TRBD1 for D (6 bases). The germline V gene has CDR1 SGHTA and CDR2 FQGTGA. Trimming left V 5 bases short and J 2 bases short, with 9 bases between. This CDR3 spans 13 amino acids. The CDR3 DNA follows: TGTGCCAGCAGCCCACAGGGAAACTATGGCTACACCTTC. Translating gives CASSPQGNYGYTF.

The chain links TRBV19 to TRBJ2-1; D uncertain. Trimming removed 6 bases from V and 3 bases from J, with 12 bases in between. The CDR3 length is 14 residues. CDR1 is LNHDA and CDR2 is SQIVND in the germline V gene (reference sequence). Here the CDR3 reads CASSGAYNYNEQFF. CDR3 nucleotides: TGTGCCAGTAGCGGAGCTTATAACTACAATGAGCAGTTCTTC.

The chain joins TRBV30 to TRBJ1-5, with 10 positions matching TRBD1. This CDR3 comprises 14 residues. The junction had 5 bases not matched to a gene; V was cut back by 3 bases and J by 6 bases. CDR1 is GTSNPN and CDR2 is SVGIG in the germline V gene (reference sequence). The CDR3 DNA follows: TGTGCCTGGAGCCCGGGACAGGGGCTTCAGCCCCAGCATTTT. Protein sequence: CAWSPGQGLQPQHF.

The rearrangement uses TRBV6-5 and TRBJ2-1; weak D call: TRBD2 (6 bases). Deletions cut 5 bases from V and 4 bases from J, with 12 bases between. There are 14 residues in the CDR3. Per germline, CDR1 MNHEY and CDR2 SVGAGI. The CDR3 reads CASSVGTLYNEQFF. The CDR3 DNA reads TGTGCCAGCAGTGTCGGGACTCTATACAATGAGCAGTTCTTC.

This chain connects TRBV5-8 to TRBJ1-5; 8 bases align to TRBD1. Trimming cost V 4 bases and J 0 bases; bases outside gene matches: 3. CDR1 is SGHTS and CDR2 is YDEGEE in the germline V gene. The CDR3 has 15 amino acids. The DNA for the CDR3 is TGTGCCAGCAGCGGGGACAGGTATAGCAATCAGCCCCAGCATTTT. Its protein product is CASSGDRYSNQPQHF.

This rearrangement joins TRBV1 to TRBJ2-5; the table assigns TRBD2, which was not confirmed against the DNA. TRBV1 is listed as a pseudogene. The CDR3 loop spans 15 amino acids. The CDR3 sequence is CTSSGRGLRQETQYF. In DNA, the CDR3 is TGCACCAGCAGCGGCCGGGGGTTACGCCAAGAGACCCAGTACTTC.

The chain couples TRBV2 to TRBJ2-1; possibly TRBD2 for D (6 bases). The V gene's germline CDR1 is SNHLY and CDR2 FYNNEI. V dropped 2 bases and J dropped 11 bases, with 19 bases sitting between them. This CDR3 comprises 15 residues. The CDR3 is CASSETGVGLVQQFF. CDR3 DNA sequence: TGTGCCAGCAGTGAAACGGGAGTGGGGTTGGTGCAGCAGTTCTTC.

The chain employs TRBV19 and TRBJ2-5; TRBD2 aligns across 7 bases. This CDR3 is 13 amino acids long. Germline V gene lookup returns CDR1 LNHDA and CDR2 SQIVND (reference sequence). Trimming cost V 3 bases and J 7 bases; bases outside gene matches: 5. The CDR3 DNA reads TGTGCCAGTAGTATGGGAGGGACCGGGACCCAGTACTTC. Its protein product is CASSMGGTGTQYF.

This clone has a single count. The rearrangement joins TRBV5-1 to TRBJ2-1, with 9 bases identical to TRBD1. This CDR3 spans 16 amino acids. J gave up 9 bases and V 3 bases, and 13 bases lay outside the gene matches. Germline V lookup: CDR1 SGHRS, CDR2 YFSETQ. CDR3: CASSWSPGQGGGEQFF. As DNA, the CDR3 is TGCGCCAGCAGCTGGTCCCCGGGACAGGGTGGGGGTGAGCAGTTCTTC.

This chain uses TRBV19 with TRBJ2-3; the match to TRBD2 covers 9 bases. Unmatched junction bases numbered 5, after V lost 7 bases and J lost 6 bases. This CDR3 is built from 13 residues. Germline loops: CDR1 LNHDA, CDR2 SQIVND (reference sequence). This CDR3 is CASTLAGSDTQYF. The DNA for the CDR3 is TGTGCCAGTACCCTAGCGGGATCGGATACGCAGTATTTT.

This clone was picked up one time. This chain uses TRBV7-9 with TRBJ1-1; no firm D call. This CDR3 is built from 15 residues. V shed 1 base and J shed 3 bases, with 12 bases lying between them. The germline V gene has CDR1 SEHNR and CDR2 FQNEAQ (reference sequence). The CDR3 spells CASSLEVRRDTEAFF. CDR3 nucleotide sequence: TGTGCCAGCAGCTTAGAGGTCAGGAGGGACACTGAAGCTTTCTTT.

This chain links TRBV6-4 with TRBJ1-4, with D perhaps matching TRBD1 (6 bases). CDR1 and CDR2 (germline): MRHNA, SNTAGT. V dropped 10 bases and J dropped 0 bases, with 15 bases sitting between them. This CDR3 has 15 residues. CDR3 region: CAIKGQGPTNEKLFF. In DNA form, the CDR3 reads TGTGCCATTAAGGGGCAGGGGCCAACTAATGAAAAACTGTTTTTT.